Below are 9 T cell receptor beta chains sequenced from a single sample in a study of T-cell reconstitution after alpha-beta-depleted transplantation in children. Preparation of the TCRbeta library used unique molecular identifiers. TCRdb independently ran MiXCR on the PCR reads; one entry per CDR3 protein. The sample carries 750,000 to 950,000 distinct CDR3 sequences, 15% to 20% recorded once. Sequenced here: PBMCs, mostly from graft donor cells, sampled 360 days after TCRalphabeta/CD19-depleted stem cell transplant. All receptors derive from a male patient between 5 and 17 years old who had a stem cell transplant for acute lymphoblastic leukemia, so the T cells may come from the graft donor.

The chain combines TRBV4-2 with TRBJ2-3, with D perhaps TRBD2 (7 bases). The ends were cut back, 7 bases at V and 3 bases at J, with 29 bases in the middle. The CDR3 is 19 amino acids. Germline V CDR1 and CDR2: LGHNA, YNFKEQ. The CDR3 here is CASNPQAGGGARSTDTQYF. As DNA, the CDR3 is TGTGCCAGCAACCCCCAGGCCGGAGGGGGGGCTCGGAGTACAGATACGCAGTATTTT.

The sample holds many counts of this clonotype. The chain carries TRBV29-1 and TRBJ2-3; 9 nucleotides match TRBD1. Germline CDR1 SQVTM, CDR2 ANQGSEA. The CDR3 length is 14 residues. V trimming: 6 bases; J trimming: 4 bases; junction bases outside the gene matches: 8. The CDR3 protein is CSVGGQGSADTQYF. The DNA for the CDR3 is TGCAGCGTAGGTGGACAGGGGAGCGCAGATACGCAGTATTTT.

This chain joins TRBV5-1 and TRBJ2-3; 8 nucleotides match TRBD2. V was clipped by 4 bases and J by 2 bases; unmatched bases: 9. The germline V gene has CDR1 SGHRS and CDR2 YFSETQ. CDR3 length equals 16 residues. CDR3 sequence: CASSGTSGLYTDTQYF. In nucleotides, the CDR3 is TGCGCCAGCAGCGGTACTAGCGGACTATACACAGATACGCAGTATTTT.

This clonotype was counted only a few times. The V gene is TRBV5-1, the J gene TRBJ1-4; weak D call: TRBD1 (5 bases). Deletions cut 3 bases from V and 10 bases from J, with 16 bases between. The CDR3 contains 14 residues. In germline, CDR1 is SGHRS, CDR2 YFSETQ. CDR3 nucleotides: TGCGCCAGCAGCTGGGACCTCAGGGACGGAAAACTGTTTTTT. The encoded protein is CASSWDLRDGKLFF. Together with reference TRBV5-1 and TRBJ1-4, the CDR3 gives the full variable domain: KAGVTQTPRYLIKTRGQQVTLSCSPISGHRSVSWYQQTPGQGLQFLFEYFSETQRNKGNFPGRFSGRQFSNSRSEMNVSTLELGDSALYLCASSWDLRDGKLFFGSGTQLSVL.

This clonotype was observed a few times. The chain carries TRBV5-6 and TRBJ2-4; 10 nucleotides match TRBD1. V gave up 7 bases and J gave up 0 bases; unmatched junction bases: 4. Germline-derived CDR1 and CDR2 are SGHDT and YYEEEE. This CDR3 spans 15 amino acids. The CDR3 DNA is TGTGCCAGCCAGGGACAGGGGTTAGCCAAAAACATTCAGTACTTC. The encoded protein is CASQGQGLAKNIQYF.

This clonotype was seen a few times. The genes are TRBV4-1 and TRBJ2-3, with a tentative D call TRBD2 (6 bases). Germline CDR1 MGHRA, CDR2 YSYEKL. The germline V and J ends were trimmed by 1 base and 1 base, with 9 bases remaining between them. The CDR3 extends over 15 amino acids. CDR3 region: CASSQGWRGTDTQYF. The CDR3 bases are TGCGCCAGCAGCCAAGGGTGGAGGGGCACAGATACGCAGTATTTT.

Comments on this clonotype: One end of the junction varies from germline; a read error may be responsible. J is TRBJ1-5 and V is TRBV15, with D hard to call. The CDR3 length is 16 residues. In germline, CDR1 is LNHNV, CDR2 YYDKDF (reference sequence). The CDR3 nucleotides read TGTGCCACCGGCAGAGTTTTTGGCACATTCACTCAGCCCCAGCATTTT. The encoded protein is CATGRVFGTFTQPQHF.

This clonotype was detected many times. The chain recombines TRBV7-3 with TRBJ2-1; possibly TRBD2 for D (5 bases). V lost 5 bases and J 1 base, leaving 9 bases between the germline ends. Germline assignment: CDR1 SGHTA and CDR2 FQGTGA. This CDR3 spans 14 amino acids. The chain's CDR3 is CASSVAGSYNEQFF. As DNA, the CDR3 is TGTGCCAGCAGCGTCGCGGGTTCCTACAATGAGCAGTTCTTC.

V and J are TRBV6-5 and TRBJ2-1; D may be TRBD1 or TRBD2 (6 bases each). The ends were cut back, 2 bases at V and 5 bases at J, with 10 bases in the middle. The germline V gene has CDR1 MNHEY and CDR2 SVGAGI. The CDR3 covers 14 residues. The CDR3 DNA sequence: TGTGCCAGCAGTTACGGGGGGCTAGACAATGAGCAGTTCTTC. Protein product: CASSYGGLDNEQFF.